Following are 4 T cell receptor beta chains from one sample sequenced in a study of blood T cell repertoires in COVID-19. The data were produced by immunoSEQ multiplex PCR, yet TCRdb's version contains in-frame clones alone and is incomplete. The profile shows about 280,000 clones, about 90% of them singletons. The sample consisted of PBMCs or T cells enriched from blood (not recorded which). These receptors came from a young woman with acute COVID-19.

This rearrangement joins TRBV6-1 to TRBJ2-1, with 9 bases identical to TRBD1. Germline loops: CDR1 MNHNS, CDR2 SASEGT. After removal of 3 bases from V and 8 bases from J, the junction contained 2 bases not matched to a gene. The CDR3 is 13 residues long. For the CDR3, the DNA is TGTGCCAGCAGTGACACAGGGGGCCATGAGCAGTTCTTC. This gives the protein CASSDTGGHEQFF.

This chain connects TRBV7-3 to TRBJ2-1; 11 bases line up with TRBD2. Germline assignment: CDR1 SGHTA and CDR2 FQGTGA. CDR3 length: 15 residues. J lost 6 bases, V lost 5 bases, and 6 bases had no gene match. The CDR3 sequence: CASSVLAGVGNEQFF. The CDR3 nucleotides are TGTGCCAGCAGCGTACTAGCGGGAGTCGGCAATGAGCAGTTCTTC.

The rearrangement uses TRBV6-1 and TRBJ2-6, with no clear D. V lost 3 bases and J 0 bases, leaving 6 bases between the germline ends. This CDR3 is 15 amino acids long. Germline V gene lookup returns CDR1 MNHNS and CDR2 SASEGT. Written as DNA, the CDR3 is TGTGCCAGCAGTGATGGCCCCTCTGGGGCCAACGTCCTGACTTTC. Amino acid sequence: CASSDGPSGANVLTF.

In this sample, this clone turned up once. V is TRBV19 and J is TRBJ2-3; 8 bases are shared with TRBD2. V lost 3 bases, J lost 2 bases, and 4 bases stayed unmatched. The CDR3 covers 15 residues. Germline lookup yields CDR1 LNHDA and CDR2 SQIVND (reference sequence). Here the CDR3 reads CASSILGRATDTQYF. The CDR3, as DNA: TGTGCCAGTAGTATTCTCGGGAGGGCCACAGATACGCAGTATTTT.